This is a list of T cell receptor beta chains from one sample in a study of STAT5B mutations in CD4+ large granular lymphocyte leukemia. Assay used: immunoSEQ multiplex PCR; TCRdb lists only in-frame clones, some missing. The sample yields approximately 32,000 clones, approximately 88% seen once. The sample consisted of CD4+ T cells from blood buffy coats. The source of these receptors is a human donor in good health. Each CDR3 is given with its conserved first and last residue. The D gene is left open where the match is weak.

>14|.|TRBV11-3|TRBJ2-3
TGTGCCAGCAGCTGGGGCTCAAACTCAGATACGCAGTATTTT
CASSWGSNSDTQYF
>13|.|TRBV6-1|TRBJ1-3
TGTGCCAGCAGCCGGGCTCCTGGAAACACCATATATTTT
CASSRAPGNTIYF
>15|.|TRBV5-4|TRBJ2-3
TGTGCCAGCAGCTTGCCGGCCCTTAGCACAGATACGCAGTATTTT
CASSLPALSTDTQYF
>15|.|TRBV11-3|TRBJ2-2
TGTGCCAGCAGCCGCAGGCAGAGGAGAACCGGGGAGCTGTTTTTT
CASSRRQRRTGELFF
>17|.|TRBV27|TRBJ2-1
TGTGCCAGCCACCACTCCGGGCTACCCCACTCCTACAATGAGCAGTTCTTC
CASHHSGLPHSYNEQFF
>14|.|TRBV7-8|TRBJ2-7
TGTGCCAGCAGCTTAGCGCAGTTATCCTACGAGCAGTACTTC
CASSLAQLSYEQYF
>9|.|TRBV30|TRBJ1-2
TGTGCCTGGAGTGCTGGACACACCTTC
CAWSAGHTF
>14|.|TRBV4-1|TRBJ1-2
TGCGCCAGCAGCCTGGGACGGCTGGGGATGGGCTACACCTTC
CASSLGRLGMGYTF
>17|.|TRBV7-3|TRBJ2-1
TGTGCCAGCAGCCCTACGGGGGGGACAGGAACCTACAATGAGCAGTTCTTC
CASSPTGGTGTYNEQFF
>14|TRBD1|TRBV5-4|TRBJ2-2
TGTGCCAGCAGCTTACAGGGGAAGGGCGGGGAGCTGTTTTTT
CASSLQGKGGELFF
>13|.|TRBV2|TRBJ1-6
TGTGCCAGCAGTGCACGTAATAATTCACCCCTCCACTTT
CASSARNNSPLHF
>14|.|TRBV7-2|TRBJ1-2
TGTGCCAGCAGCCCGGAGGGGGGGCCAGTATACTACACCTTC
CASSPEGGPVYYTF
>15|.|TRBV14|TRBJ2-7
TGTGCCAGCAGCCAAGTTAGACAACAGTTCTACGAGCAGTACTTC
CASSQVRQQFYEQYF
>16|TRBD1|TRBV4-3|TRBJ1-1
TGCGCCAGCAGCCTACACCGGGACAGCGGTGGAACTGAAGCTTTCTTT
CASSLHRDSGGTEAFF
>16|TRBD2|TRBV10-3|TRBJ2-7
TGTGCCATCAGTGAGTTCGGAGCGGGAGAAAGGGTTGGGCAGTACTTC
CAISEFGAGERVGQYF
>15|TRBD2|TRBV4-2|TRBJ2-3
TGTGCCAGCAGCCAAGGGCATAGCGGGAGAGATACGCAGTATTTT
CASSQGHSGRDTQYF